Each of the 19 T cell receptor beta chains below was sequenced from the same sample in a study of shared clonotypes between healthy human individuals. Sequenced by immunoSEQ multiplex PCR; TCRdb stores in-frame clones only, minus some. The sample consists of about 490,000 clones, roughly 80% of them appearing once. Sequencing was done on a sample of PBMCs. These receptor sequences come from a woman aged 40 to 50 in good health. Some clones in this sample may be carry-over from other donors' samples.

As for this clone: This sequence is one base from a far larger clone and is likely a read error. The V call is TRBV30, the J call TRBJ1-4; D call uncertain. Germline values: CDR1 GTSNPN, CDR2 SVGIG (reference sequence). This CDR3 is 15 amino acids long. Trimming took 2 bases from V and 17 from J, leaving 27 bases between them. CDR3 amino acids: CAWSYSSILRHPIFF. The DNA of the CDR3 is TGTGCCTGGAGTTATTCTAGTATCCTGAGACACCCCATTTTTTTT. Combining the CDR3 with reference TRBV30 and TRBJ1-4 gives the whole variable domain SQTIHQWPATLVQPVGSPLSLECTVEGTSNPNLYWYRQAAGRGLQLLFYSVGIGQISSEVPQNLSASRPQDRQFILSSKKLLLSDSGFYLCAWSYSSILRHPIFFGSGTQLSVL.

The chain uses TRBV29-1 and TRBJ2-6; D is tentatively TRBD1 or TRBD2 (6 bases each). Trimming removed 4 bases at V and 5 bases at J, with 21 bases between. The germline gives CDR1 SQVTM, CDR2 ANQGSEA. This CDR3 has 17 amino acids. The CDR3 nucleotides are TGCAGCGTTGCCGGGACACTAGCATACAATCGGGCCAACGTCCTGACTTTC. The encoded protein is CSVAGTLAYNRANVLTF.

This chain joins TRBV5-3 and TRBJ2-3; 7 bases are shared with TRBD2. TRBV5-3 is an open reading frame whose function is uncertain. V lost 2 bases to trimming and J lost 5 bases; unmatched junction nucleotides: 8. CDR3 length: 15 amino acids. CDR3 region: CARSLVAGAIDTQYF. In DNA form, the CDR3 reads TGTGCCAGAAGCTTAGTTGCGGGAGCTATAGATACGCAGTATTTT.

A single count supports this clone. The J gene is TRBJ1-5, the V gene TRBV19, with a tentative D call TRBD1 (6 bases). The CDR3 loop spans 15 amino acids. V lost 3 bases, J lost 2 bases, and 11 bases lay in between. Per germline, CDR1 LNHDA and CDR2 SQIVND (reference sequence). The CDR3 DNA sequence: TGTGCCAGTAGTATCGGGGGGGCTGGCAATCAGCCCCAGCATTTT. It specifies CASSIGGAGNQPQHF.

The chain carries TRBV28 and TRBJ2-6; D remains unclear. This CDR3 spans 13 amino acids. Germline V gives CDR1 MDHEN, CDR2 SYDVKM. The CDR3 reads CASVDSGANVLTF. The CDR3, as DNA: TGTGCTTCTGTGGATTCTGGGGCCAACGTCCTGACTTTC.

This chain links TRBV5-1 with TRBJ1-4, with a weak D call TRBD1 (5 bases). Trimming cost V 0 bases and J 6 bases, with 12 bases left between them. Germline assignment: CDR1 SGHRS and CDR2 YFSETQ. There are 15 residues in the CDR3. CDR3 sequence reads: CASSLADRIDEKLFF. The CDR3 nucleotides are TGCGCCAGCAGCTTGGCCGACAGAATAGATGAAAAACTGTTTTTT.

This clone was observed at least ten times. Other nucleotide sequences in the sample specify the same CDR3. The chain joins TRBV5-6 to TRBJ1-4; a possible D gene is TRBD1 (6 bases). V was trimmed by 5 bases and J by 0 bases, leaving 11 bases between them. Germline V gene sequence: CDR1 SGHDT, CDR2 YYEEEE. This CDR3 is built from 15 residues. The CDR3: CASSSGTPTNEKLFF. The DNA for the CDR3 is TGTGCCAGCAGTTCTGGGACACCAACTAATGAAAAACTGTTTTTT.

This chain connects TRBV27 to TRBJ2-1, with 7 bases lining up with TRBD1. Unmatched junction bases numbered 15, after V lost 5 bases and J lost 5 bases. Germline V lookup: CDR1 MNHEY, CDR2 SMNVEV (reference sequence). This CDR3 spans 17 amino acids. CDR3 DNA sequence: TGTGCCAGCAGTACCCCGTCGCGTAGGGGGCGCGACAATGAGCAGTTCTTC. Amino acids: CASSTPSRRGRDNEQFF.

This rearrangement joins TRBV6-6 to TRBJ1-5; D is unclear. CDR3 size: 15 residues. V was trimmed by 4 bases and J by 1 base, leaving 11 bases between them. CDR1 is MNHNY, CDR2 SVGAGI, per germline (reference sequence). The CDR3 nucleotides read TGTGCCAGCAGTTCCCCCGGGGAGAGCAATCAGCCCCAGCATTTT. This sequence encodes CASSSPGESNQPQHF.

This chain connects TRBV19 to TRBJ1-1, with TRBD1 as a possible D gene (5 bases). V was cut by 3 bases and J by 6 bases, with 11 bases left in between. The CDR3 is 13 amino acids. Germline loops: CDR1 LNHDA, CDR2 SQIVND (reference sequence). The CDR3 loop is CASSMGTPPEAFF. DNA for the CDR3: TGTGCCAGTAGTATGGGGACCCCCCCTGAAGCTTTCTTT.

The chain links TRBV30 to TRBJ2-7; TRBD2 agrees at 8 bases. CDR3 size: 14 residues. The germline gives CDR1 GTSNPN, CDR2 SVGIG (reference sequence). V gave up 3 bases and J gave up 3 bases; unmatched junction bases: 7. This CDR3 reads CAWRALAGRYEQYF. The CDR3 region has the DNA TGTGCCTGGAGGGCTCTAGCGGGCCGCTACGAGCAGTACTTC.

The sample holds a few counts of this clone. The rearrangement joins TRBV5-4 to TRBJ1-2; TRBD1 is a possible D gene (5 bases). V gave up 5 bases and J gave up 2 bases, with 16 bases separating them. Germline CDR1 SGHNT, CDR2 YYREEE (reference sequence). This CDR3 is built from 15 residues. In nucleotides, the CDR3 is TGTGCCAGCAGACCGGGGAGCAGGGACAACTATGGCTACACCTTC. Residues: CASRPGSRDNYGYTF.

The gene calls are TRBV6-5 and TRBJ1-1; D might be TRBD1 (5 bases). Trimming pared 4 bases from V and 5 bases from J, leaving 14 bases between. The CDR3 totals 14 residues. Germline V lookup: CDR1 MNHEY, CDR2 SVGAGI. CDR3 residues: CASSSPGGETEAFF. DNA for the CDR3: TGTGCCAGCAGTTCCCCGGGGGGGGAAACTGAAGCTTTCTTT.

Concerning this clone: The junction and the germline gene differ at one end; a read error may be behind it. Other DNA sequences in this specimen translate into the identical CDR3. The chain has TRBV4-2 and TRBJ1-1; 7 nucleotides line up with TRBD1. The CDR3 extends over 17 amino acids. Germline CDR1 LGHNA, CDR2 YNFKEQ. CDR3 in amino acids: CASSQGGPGRMNTEAFF. Here the CDR3 DNA reads TGTGCCAGTAGCCAAGGGGGCCCGGGCCGCATGAATACTGAAGCTTTCTTT.

The rearrangement links TRBV2 to TRBJ1-4; D is ambiguous. V gave up 1 base and J gave up 10 bases, with 7 bases separating them. Germline CDR1 reads SNHLY; CDR2 reads FYNNEI. The CDR3 consists of 12 residues. CDR3 nucleotides: TGTGCCAGCAGTGAAGATGGAATAAAACTGTTTTTT. Residues: CASSEDGIKLFF.

J is TRBJ2-5 and V is TRBV7-9; weak D call: TRBD2 (5 bases). Per germline, CDR1 SEHNR and CDR2 FQNEAQ (reference sequence). V lost 5 bases to trimming and J lost 6 bases, with 10 bases between them. The CDR3 has 12 residues. The chain's CDR3 is CASSGSGQTQYF. DNA for the CDR3: TGTGCCAGCAGCGGGAGCGGTCAGACCCAGTACTTC.

This clone was counted only a few times. A far larger clone is only one base removed, so a read error is likely. Other DNA sequences from this sample encode an identical CDR3 as well. The V and J genes are TRBV7-3 and TRBJ2-5; D is unclear. The CDR3 loop spans 13 amino acids. Germline V lookup: CDR1 SGHTA, CDR2 FQGTGA. The CDR3 sequence is CASSFQATETQYF. In nucleotides, the CDR3 is TGTGCTAGCAGCTTCCAAGCGACAGAGACCCAGTACTTC.

This clone has only a few counts. The V call is TRBV4-1, the J call TRBJ2-7, with unresolved D. Germline V gene sequence: CDR1 MGHRA, CDR2 YSYEKL. This CDR3 has 13 residues. V was cut by 0 bases and J by 3 bases, with 6 bases left in between. The CDR3 reads CASSQEQNYEQYF. DNA for the CDR3: TGCGCCAGCAGCCAAGAGCAGAACTACGAGCAGTACTTC.

A remark on this clone: This likely came from a read error, as a far larger clone is one base away. The chain has TRBV6-4 and TRBJ2-2; a weak D match, TRBD2 (6 bases). The CDR3 contains 13 residues. Germline V gene data show CDR1 as MRHNA and CDR2 as SNTAGT. This CDR3 reads CASSADDTGGLFF. CDR3 nucleotide sequence: TGTGCCAGCAGTGCGGACGACACCGGGGGGCTGTTTTTT.